This T cell receptor beta chain was sequenced during a study of blood T cell repertoires in COVID-19. Looking at the study overall: The origin of the acute and convalescent COVID-19 samples was the United States, Italy and Spain.

Per the original methods: Estimation of nucleated cell counts relied on the amplification of reference gene primers. TCRdb's copy holds only in-frame clones and misses some; the assay was immunoSEQ multiplex PCR. Clonal size and the V and J genes are those of that table, whereas D and trimming came from the DNA. This sample carries 81,000 or so clones, approximately 80% of them seen once, and the ten largest clones take 12%. The sequence came from a woman in her 70s with active or convalescent COVID-19. The sample comprised peripheral blood.

The CDR3 loop is CAGIQAGTQETQYF. DNA for the CDR3: TGCGCCGGAATTCAAGCGGGGACCCAAGAGACCCAGTACTTC. V usage is TRBV23-1 and J usage is TRBJ2-5; 7 bases are a match to TRBD2. TRBV23-1 is known as an ORF, though its function is uncertain. The V and J ends lost 11 bases and 1 base, in that order; junction bases with no gene match: 10. There are 14 residues in the CDR3.